The entry that follows covers one T cell receptor beta chain sequence. The data stem from a study of control samples from healthy donors and cancer patients. J was trimmed by 3 bases and V by 4 bases; bases with no gene match: 10. The germline V gene encodes CDR1 SGHNT and CDR2 YYREEE (reference sequence). The CDR3 runs to 16 residues. Data came from immunoSEQ multiplex PCR; TCRdb stores just in-frame clones and leaves some out. The sample yields 20,000 to 30,000 clones, approximately 85% seen once. The sequencing input was PBMCs. This clonotype was obtained from a woman in her sixties with head and neck cancer. The chain is built from TRBV5-4 and TRBJ2-7; 10 bases align to TRBD2. The CDR3 spells CASSQASGGAIYEQYF. In DNA, the CDR3 is TGTGCCAGCAGCCAGGCCAGCGGGGGGGCCATCTACGAGCAGTACTTC.